This T cell receptor beta chain is drawn from a study of T cells after yellow fever vaccination. Each CDR3 protein gets one entry after TCRdb re-called the 5' RACE reads with MiXCR. The sample holds about 170,000 distinct CDR3 sequences; approximately 9.9% are singletons and the top ten take 36%. Losses at the gene ends were 7 bases for V and 0 bases for J; bases not matched to a gene: 3. This CDR3 comprises 14 residues. The TCR comes from a man aged 18 to 35 who received the YFV17D yellow fever vaccine. The sample here was CD8+ T cells sorted from PBMCs, taken 15 days after the yellow fever booster vaccination. This sequence joins TRBV12-3 or TRBV12-4 and TRBJ1-3, with 7 bases identical to TRBD1. The CDR3 spells CASNQGGSGNTIYF. The CDR3, as DNA: TGTGCCAGCAATCAGGGGGGCTCTGGAAACACCATATATTTT.